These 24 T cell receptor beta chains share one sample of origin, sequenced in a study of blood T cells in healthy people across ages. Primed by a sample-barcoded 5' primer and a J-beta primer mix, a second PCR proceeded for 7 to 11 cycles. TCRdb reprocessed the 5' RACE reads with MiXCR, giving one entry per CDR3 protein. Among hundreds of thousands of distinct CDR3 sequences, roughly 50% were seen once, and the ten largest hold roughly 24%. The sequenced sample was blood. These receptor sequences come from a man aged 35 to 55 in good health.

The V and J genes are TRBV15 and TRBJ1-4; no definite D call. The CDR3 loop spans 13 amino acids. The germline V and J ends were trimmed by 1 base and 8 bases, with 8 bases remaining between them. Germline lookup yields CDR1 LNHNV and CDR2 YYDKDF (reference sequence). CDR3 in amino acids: CATSRGVGEKLFF. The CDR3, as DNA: TGTGCCACCAGCAGAGGGGTCGGGGAAAAACTGTTTTTT.

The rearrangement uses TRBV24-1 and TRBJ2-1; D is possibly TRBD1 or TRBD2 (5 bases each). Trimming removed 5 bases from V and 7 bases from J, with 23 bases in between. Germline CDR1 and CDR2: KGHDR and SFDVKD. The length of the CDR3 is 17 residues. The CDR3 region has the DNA TGTGCCACCAGTGGAGGGGTAGGAAGTTTGGGGCGGAATGAGCAGTTCTTC. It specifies CATSGGVGSLGRNEQFF.

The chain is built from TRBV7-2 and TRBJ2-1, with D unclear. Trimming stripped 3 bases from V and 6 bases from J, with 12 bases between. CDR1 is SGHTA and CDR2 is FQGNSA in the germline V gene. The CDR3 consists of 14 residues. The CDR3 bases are TGTGCCAGCAGCTTGGGTAAGACGGCCAATGAGCAGTTCTTC. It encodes CASSLGKTANEQFF.

The CDR3 DNA sequence: TGTGCCAGTAAGAGCGGGGTTACTAATGAAAAACTGTTTTTT. Translation: CASKSGVTNEKLFF. V is TRBV6-5 and J is TRBJ1-4, with D unclear. The V end was cut by 9 bases, the J end by 2 bases, with 13 bases between. The CDR3 loop spans 14 amino acids. Germline-derived CDR1 and CDR2 are MNHEY and SVGAGI.

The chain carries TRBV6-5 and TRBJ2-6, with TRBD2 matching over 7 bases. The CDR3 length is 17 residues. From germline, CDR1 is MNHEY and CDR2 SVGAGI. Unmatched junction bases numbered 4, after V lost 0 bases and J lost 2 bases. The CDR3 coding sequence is TGTGCCAGCAGTTACTCGATGGGGGGGGCTGGGGCCAACGTCCTGACTTTC. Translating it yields CASSYSMGGAGANVLTF.

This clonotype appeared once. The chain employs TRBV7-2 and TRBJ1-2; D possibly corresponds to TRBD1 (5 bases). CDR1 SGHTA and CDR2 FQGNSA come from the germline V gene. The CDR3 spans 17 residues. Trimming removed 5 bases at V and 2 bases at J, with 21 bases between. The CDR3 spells CASSPSVALGQNYGYTF. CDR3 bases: TGTGCCAGCAGCCCCTCCGTCGCCCTGGGGCAGAACTATGGCTACACCTTC.

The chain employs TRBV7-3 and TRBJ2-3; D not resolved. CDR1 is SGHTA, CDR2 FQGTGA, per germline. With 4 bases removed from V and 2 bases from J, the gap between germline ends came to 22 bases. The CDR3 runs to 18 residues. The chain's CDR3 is CASSSERRGTYLTDTQYF. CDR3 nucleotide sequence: TGTGCCAGCAGCTCTGAACGCAGAGGAACTTACCTCACAGATACGCAGTATTTT.

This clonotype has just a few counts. The CDR3 is CASTSSLTGRQETQYF. The CDR3 DNA sequence: TGTGCCAGCACGTCATCCCTCACGGGGAGACAAGAGACCCAGTACTTC. The rearrangement links TRBV11-2 to TRBJ2-5; D is possibly TRBD2 (5 bases). The V end was cut by 7 bases, the J end by 2 bases, with 20 bases between. Germline V gene sequence: CDR1 SGHAT, CDR2 FQNNGV. The CDR3 contains 16 residues. Full variable domain (outside the CDR3, taken from reference TRBV11-2 and TRBJ2-5): EAGVAQSPRYKIIEKRQSVAFWCNPISGHATLYWYQQILGQGPKLLIQFQNNGVVDDSQLPKDRFSAERLKGVDSTLKIQPAKLEDSAVYLCASTSSLTGRQETQYFGPGTRLLVL.

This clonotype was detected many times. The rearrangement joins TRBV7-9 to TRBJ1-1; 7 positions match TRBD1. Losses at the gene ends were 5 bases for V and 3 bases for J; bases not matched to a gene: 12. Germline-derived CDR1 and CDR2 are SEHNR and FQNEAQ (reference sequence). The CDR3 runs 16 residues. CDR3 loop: CASSEIQGTPYTEAFF. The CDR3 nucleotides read TGTGCCAGCAGCGAGATACAGGGGACCCCTTACACTGAAGCTTTCTTT.

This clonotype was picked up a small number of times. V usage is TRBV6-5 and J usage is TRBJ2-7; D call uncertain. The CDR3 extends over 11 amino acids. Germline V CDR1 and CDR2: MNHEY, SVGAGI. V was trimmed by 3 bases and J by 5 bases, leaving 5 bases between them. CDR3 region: CASSYLDEQYF. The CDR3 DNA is TGTGCCAGCAGTTATCTGGACGAGCAGTACTTC.

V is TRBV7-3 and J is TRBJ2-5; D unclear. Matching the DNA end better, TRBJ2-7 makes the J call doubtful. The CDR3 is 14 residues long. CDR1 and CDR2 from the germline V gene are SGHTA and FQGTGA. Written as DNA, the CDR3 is TGTGCCAGCAGCTCATATCCGAACGCCTACGAGCAGTACTTC. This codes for CASSSYPNAYEQYF.

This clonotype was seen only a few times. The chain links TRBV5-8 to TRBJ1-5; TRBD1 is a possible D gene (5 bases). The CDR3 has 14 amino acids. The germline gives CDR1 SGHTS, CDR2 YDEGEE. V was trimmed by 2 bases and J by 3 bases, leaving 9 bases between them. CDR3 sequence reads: CASSFQGYNQPQHF. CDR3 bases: TGTGCCAGCAGCTTCCAGGGTTACAATCAGCCCCAGCATTTT.

CDR3 region: CASSQDPGDTGELFF. The CDR3 coding sequence is TGTGCCAGCAGCCAAGATCCGGGGGACACCGGGGAGCTGTTTTTT. The rearrangement uses TRBV3-1 and TRBJ2-2; D might be TRBD2 (6 bases). Germline CDR1 reads LGHDT; CDR2 reads YNNKEL (reference sequence). Trimming stripped 0 bases from V and 3 bases from J, with 8 bases between. The CDR3 extends over 15 amino acids.

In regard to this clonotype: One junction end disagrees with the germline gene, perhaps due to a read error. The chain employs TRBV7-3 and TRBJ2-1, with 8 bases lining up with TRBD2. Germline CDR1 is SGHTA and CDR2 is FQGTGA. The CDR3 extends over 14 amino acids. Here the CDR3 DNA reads TGTGCCAGCAGCTTATCGGGGGGGTACAGTGAGCAGTTCTTC. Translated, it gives CASSLSGGYSEQFF.

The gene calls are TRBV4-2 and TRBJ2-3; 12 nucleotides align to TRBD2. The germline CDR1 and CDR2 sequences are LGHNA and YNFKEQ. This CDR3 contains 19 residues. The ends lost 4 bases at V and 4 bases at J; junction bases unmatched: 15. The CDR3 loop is CASSPGLAGSNGGSDTQYF. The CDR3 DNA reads TGTGCCAGCAGCCCTGGACTAGCGGGGTCAAACGGAGGGTCAGATACGCAGTATTTT.

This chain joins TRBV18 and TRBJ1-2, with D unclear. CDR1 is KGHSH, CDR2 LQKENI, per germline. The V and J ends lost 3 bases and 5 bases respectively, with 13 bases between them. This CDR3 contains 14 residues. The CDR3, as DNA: TGTGCCAGCTCACCGATGGAACAGACTTATGGCTACACCTTC. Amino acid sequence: CASSPMEQTYGYTF.

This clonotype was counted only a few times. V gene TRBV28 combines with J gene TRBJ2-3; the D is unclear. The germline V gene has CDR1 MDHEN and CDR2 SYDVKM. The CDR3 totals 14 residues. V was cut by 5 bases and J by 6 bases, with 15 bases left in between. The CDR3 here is CASSPDQGRDTQYF. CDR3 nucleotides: TGTGCCAGCAGTCCGGACCAAGGTCGGGATACGCAGTATTTT.

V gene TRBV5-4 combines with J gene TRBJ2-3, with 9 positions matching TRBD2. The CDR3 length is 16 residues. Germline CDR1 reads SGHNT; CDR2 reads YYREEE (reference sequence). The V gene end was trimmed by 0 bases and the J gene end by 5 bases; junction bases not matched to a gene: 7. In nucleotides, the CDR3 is TGTGCCAGCAGCTTGGTGACTAGCGGACAACGAGATACGCAGTATTTT. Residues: CASSLVTSGQRDTQYF.

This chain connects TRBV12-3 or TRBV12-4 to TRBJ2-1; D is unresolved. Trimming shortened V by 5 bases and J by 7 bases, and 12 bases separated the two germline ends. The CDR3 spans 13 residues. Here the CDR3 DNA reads TGTGCCAGCAGTCCGGCCCCGAGAAATGAGCAGTTCTTC. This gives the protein CASSPAPRNEQFF.

CDR3 sequence (DNA): TGTGCCAGCAGCGCCCGACAGGGAGCGGGGAATGAGCAGTTCTTC. The encoded protein is CASSARQGAGNEQFF. The V and J genes are TRBV5-6 and TRBJ2-1; D is tentatively TRBD1 or TRBD2 (7 bases each). The CDR3 has 15 residues. Germline V gene sequence: CDR1 SGHDT, CDR2 YYEEEE. V gave up 4 bases and J gave up 7 bases, with 18 bases separating them.

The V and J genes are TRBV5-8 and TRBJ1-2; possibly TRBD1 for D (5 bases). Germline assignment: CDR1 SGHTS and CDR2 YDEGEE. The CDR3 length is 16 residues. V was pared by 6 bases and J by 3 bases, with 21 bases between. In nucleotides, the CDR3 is TGTGCCAGCACCTCCGGTCCCGCAGGGAGACACTATGGCTACACCTTC. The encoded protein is CASTSGPAGRHYGYTF.

The DNA for the CDR3 is TGTGCCAGCAGACCCACCGCAACTAATGAAAAACTGTTTTTT. It encodes CASRPTATNEKLFF. The V call is TRBV12-3 or TRBV12-4, the J call TRBJ1-4; D unresolved. CDR3 length: 14 residues. Deletions cut 6 bases from V and 0 bases from J, with 8 bases between.

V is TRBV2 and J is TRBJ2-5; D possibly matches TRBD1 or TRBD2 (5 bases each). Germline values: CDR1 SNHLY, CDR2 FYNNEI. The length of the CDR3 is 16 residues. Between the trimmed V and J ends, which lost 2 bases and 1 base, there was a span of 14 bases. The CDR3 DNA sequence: TGTGCCAGCAGTGAACCGCTGGGACCGATCCAAGAGACCCAGTACTTC. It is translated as CASSEPLGPIQETQYF.

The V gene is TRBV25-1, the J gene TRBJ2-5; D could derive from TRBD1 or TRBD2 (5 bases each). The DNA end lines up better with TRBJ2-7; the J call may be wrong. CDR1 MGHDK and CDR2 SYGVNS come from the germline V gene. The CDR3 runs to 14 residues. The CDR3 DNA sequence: TGTGCCAGCAGTGAATGGGACGTTACCTACGAGCAGTACTTC. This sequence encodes CASSEWDVTYEQYF.